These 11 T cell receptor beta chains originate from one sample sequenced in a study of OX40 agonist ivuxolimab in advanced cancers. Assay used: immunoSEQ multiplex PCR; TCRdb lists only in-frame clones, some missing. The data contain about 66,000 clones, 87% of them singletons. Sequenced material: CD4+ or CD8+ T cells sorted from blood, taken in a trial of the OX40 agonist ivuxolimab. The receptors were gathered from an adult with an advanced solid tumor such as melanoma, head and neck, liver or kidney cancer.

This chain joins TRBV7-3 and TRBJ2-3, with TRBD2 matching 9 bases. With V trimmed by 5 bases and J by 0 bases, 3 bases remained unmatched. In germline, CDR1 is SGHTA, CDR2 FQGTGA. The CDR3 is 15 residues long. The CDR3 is CASSATSGSTDTQYF. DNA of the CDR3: TGTGCCAGCAGCGCGACTAGCGGAAGCACAGATACGCAGTATTTT. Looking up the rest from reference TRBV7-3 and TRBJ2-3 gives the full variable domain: GAGVSQTPSNKVTEKGKYVELRCDPISGHTALYWYRQSLGQGPEFLIYFQGTGAADDSGLPNDRFFAVRPEGSVSTLKIQRTERGDSAVYLCASSATSGSTDTQYFGPGTRLTVL.

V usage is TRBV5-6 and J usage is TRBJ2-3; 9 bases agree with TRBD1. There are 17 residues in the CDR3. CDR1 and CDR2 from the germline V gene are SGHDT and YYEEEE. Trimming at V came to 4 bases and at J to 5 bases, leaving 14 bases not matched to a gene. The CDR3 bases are TGTGCCAGCAGCACTGAAGGACAGGGGCCAACGGGAGATACGCAGTATTTT. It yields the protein CASSTEGQGPTGDTQYF.

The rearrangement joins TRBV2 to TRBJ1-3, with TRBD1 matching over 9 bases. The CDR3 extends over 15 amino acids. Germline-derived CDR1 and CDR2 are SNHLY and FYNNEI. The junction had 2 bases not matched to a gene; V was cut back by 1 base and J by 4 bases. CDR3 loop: CASSEDRGPGNTIYF. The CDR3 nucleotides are TGTGCCAGCAGTGAAGACAGGGGGCCCGGAAACACCATATATTTT. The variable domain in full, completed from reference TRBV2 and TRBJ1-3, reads EPEVTQTPSHQVTQMGQEVILRCVPISNHLYFYWYRQILGQKVEFLVSFYNNEISEKSEIFDDQFSVERPDGSNFTLKIRSTKLEDSAMYFCASSEDRGPGNTIYFGEGSWLTVV.

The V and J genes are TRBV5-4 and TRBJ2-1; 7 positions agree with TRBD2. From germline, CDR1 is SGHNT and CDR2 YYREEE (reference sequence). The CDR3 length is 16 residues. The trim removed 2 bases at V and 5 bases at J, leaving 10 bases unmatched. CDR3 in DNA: TGTGCCAGCAGCTTCGGGGGAGGGTTAGGGGACAATGAGCAGTTCTTC. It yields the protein CASSFGGGLGDNEQFF.

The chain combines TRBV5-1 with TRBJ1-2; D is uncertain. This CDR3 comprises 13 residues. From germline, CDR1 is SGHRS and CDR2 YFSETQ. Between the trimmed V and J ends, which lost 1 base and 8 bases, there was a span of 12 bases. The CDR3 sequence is CASSLIAGGGYTF. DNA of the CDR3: TGCGCCAGCAGCTTGATCGCAGGAGGCGGCTACACCTTC.

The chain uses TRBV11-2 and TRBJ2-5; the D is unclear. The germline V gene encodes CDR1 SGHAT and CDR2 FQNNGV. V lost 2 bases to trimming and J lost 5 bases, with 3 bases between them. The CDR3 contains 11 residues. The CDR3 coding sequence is TGTGCCAGCAGCTTACTGGAGACCCAGTACTTC. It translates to CASSLLETQYF.

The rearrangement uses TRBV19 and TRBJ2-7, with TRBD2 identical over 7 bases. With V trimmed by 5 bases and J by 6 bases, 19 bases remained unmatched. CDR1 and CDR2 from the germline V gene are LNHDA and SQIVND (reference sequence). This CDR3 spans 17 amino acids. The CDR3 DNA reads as TGTGCCAGTAGTGTTAGTTCGAGGGGCGGGAGTTCGAGCGAGCAGTACTTC. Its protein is CASSVSSRGGSSSEQYF.

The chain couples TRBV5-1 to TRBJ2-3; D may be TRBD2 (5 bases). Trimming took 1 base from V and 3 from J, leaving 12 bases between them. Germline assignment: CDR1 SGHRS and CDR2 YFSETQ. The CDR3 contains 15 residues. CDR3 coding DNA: TGCGCCAGCAGCTTGAGTGGTCAGCGGACAGATACGCAGTATTTT. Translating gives CASSLSGQRTDTQYF.

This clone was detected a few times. The chain's CDR3 is CASSPPSGFYGYTF. DNA of the CDR3: TGTGCCAGCTCACCACCGTCAGGCTTCTATGGCTACACCTTC. The V and J genes are TRBV18 and TRBJ1-2, with D uncertain. This CDR3 spans 14 amino acids. Germline assignment: CDR1 KGHSH and CDR2 LQKENI. V was cut by 0 bases and J by 4 bases, with 9 bases left in between.

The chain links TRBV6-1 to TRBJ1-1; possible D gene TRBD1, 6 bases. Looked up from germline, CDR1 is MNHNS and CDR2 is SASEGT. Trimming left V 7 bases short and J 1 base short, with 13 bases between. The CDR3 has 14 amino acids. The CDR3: CASTPTRGNTEAFF. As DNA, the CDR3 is TGTGCCAGCACCCCGACCAGGGGGAACACTGAAGCTTTCTTT.

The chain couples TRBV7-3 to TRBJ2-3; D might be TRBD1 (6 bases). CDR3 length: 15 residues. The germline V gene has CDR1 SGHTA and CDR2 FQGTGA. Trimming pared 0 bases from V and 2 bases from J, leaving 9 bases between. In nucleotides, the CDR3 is TGTGCCAGCAGCTTAACGGGGACAATCACAGATACGCAGTATTTT. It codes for CASSLTGTITDTQYF.